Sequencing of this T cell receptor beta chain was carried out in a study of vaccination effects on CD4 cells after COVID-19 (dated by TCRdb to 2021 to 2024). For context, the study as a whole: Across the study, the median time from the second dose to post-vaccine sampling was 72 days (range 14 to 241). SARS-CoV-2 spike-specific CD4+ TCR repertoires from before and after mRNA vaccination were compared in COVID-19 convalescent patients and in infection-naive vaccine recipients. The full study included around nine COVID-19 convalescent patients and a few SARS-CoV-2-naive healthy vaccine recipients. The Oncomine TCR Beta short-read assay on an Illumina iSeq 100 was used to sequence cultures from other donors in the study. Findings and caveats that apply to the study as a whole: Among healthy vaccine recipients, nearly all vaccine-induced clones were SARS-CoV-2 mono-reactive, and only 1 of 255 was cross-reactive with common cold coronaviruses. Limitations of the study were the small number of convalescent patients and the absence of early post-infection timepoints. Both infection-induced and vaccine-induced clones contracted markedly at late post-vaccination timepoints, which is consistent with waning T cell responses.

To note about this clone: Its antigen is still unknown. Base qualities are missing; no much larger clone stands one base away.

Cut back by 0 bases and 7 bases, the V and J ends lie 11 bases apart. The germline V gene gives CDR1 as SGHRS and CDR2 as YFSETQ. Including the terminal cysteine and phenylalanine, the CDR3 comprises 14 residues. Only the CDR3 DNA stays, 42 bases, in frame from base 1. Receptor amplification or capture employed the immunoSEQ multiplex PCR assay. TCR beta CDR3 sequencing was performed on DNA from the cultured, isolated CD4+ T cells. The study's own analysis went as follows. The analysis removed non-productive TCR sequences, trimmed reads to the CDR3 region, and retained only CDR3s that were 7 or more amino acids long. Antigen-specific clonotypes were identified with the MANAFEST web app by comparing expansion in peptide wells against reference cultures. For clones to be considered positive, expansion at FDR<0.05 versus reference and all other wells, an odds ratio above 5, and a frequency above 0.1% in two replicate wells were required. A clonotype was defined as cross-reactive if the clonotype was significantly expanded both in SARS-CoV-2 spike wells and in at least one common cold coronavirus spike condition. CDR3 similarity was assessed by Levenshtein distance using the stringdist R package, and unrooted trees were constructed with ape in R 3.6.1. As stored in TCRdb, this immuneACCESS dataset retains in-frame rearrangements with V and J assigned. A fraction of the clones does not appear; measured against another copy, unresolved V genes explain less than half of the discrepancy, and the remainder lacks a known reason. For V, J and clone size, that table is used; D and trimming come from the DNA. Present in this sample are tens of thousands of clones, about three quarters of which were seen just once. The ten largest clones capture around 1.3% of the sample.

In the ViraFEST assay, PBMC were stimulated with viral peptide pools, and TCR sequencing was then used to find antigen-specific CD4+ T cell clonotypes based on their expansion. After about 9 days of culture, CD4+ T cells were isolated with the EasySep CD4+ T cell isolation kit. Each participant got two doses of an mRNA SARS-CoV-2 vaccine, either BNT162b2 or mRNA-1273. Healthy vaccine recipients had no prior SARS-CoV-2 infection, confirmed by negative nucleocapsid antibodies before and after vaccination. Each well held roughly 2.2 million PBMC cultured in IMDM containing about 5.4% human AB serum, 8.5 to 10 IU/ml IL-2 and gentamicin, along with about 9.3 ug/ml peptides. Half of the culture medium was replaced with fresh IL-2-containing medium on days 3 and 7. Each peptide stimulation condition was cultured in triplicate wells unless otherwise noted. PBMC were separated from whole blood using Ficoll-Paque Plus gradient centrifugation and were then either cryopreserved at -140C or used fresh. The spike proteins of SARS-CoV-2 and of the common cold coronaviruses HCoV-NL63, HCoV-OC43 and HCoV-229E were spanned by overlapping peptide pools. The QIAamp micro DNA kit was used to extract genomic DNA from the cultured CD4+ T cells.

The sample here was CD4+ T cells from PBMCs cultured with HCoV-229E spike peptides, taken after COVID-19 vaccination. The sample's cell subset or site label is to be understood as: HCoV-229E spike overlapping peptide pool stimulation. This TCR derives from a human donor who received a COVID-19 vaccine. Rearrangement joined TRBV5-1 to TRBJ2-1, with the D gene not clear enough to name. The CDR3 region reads CASSLEASWNEQFF. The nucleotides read TGCGCCAGCAGCTTGGAGGCTAGTTGGAATGAGCAGTTCTTC. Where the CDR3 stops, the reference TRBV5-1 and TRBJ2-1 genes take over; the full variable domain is KAGVTQTPRYLIKTRGQQVTLSCSPISGHRSVSWYQQTPGQGLQFLFEYFSETQRNKGNFPGRFSGRQFSNSRSEMNVSTLELGDSALYLCASSLEASWNEQFFGPGTRLTVL.